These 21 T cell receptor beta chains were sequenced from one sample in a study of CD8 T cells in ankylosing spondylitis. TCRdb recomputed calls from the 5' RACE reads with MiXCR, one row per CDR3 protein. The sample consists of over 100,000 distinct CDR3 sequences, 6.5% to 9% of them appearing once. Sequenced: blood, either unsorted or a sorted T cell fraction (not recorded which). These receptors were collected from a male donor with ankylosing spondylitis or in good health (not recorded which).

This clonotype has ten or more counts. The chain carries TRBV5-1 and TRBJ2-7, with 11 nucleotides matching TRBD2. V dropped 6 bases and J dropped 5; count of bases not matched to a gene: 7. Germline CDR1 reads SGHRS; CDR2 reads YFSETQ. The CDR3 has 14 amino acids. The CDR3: CASKVAGGTDEQYF. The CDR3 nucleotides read TGCGCCAGCAAAGTAGCGGGGGGGACCGACGAGCAGTACTTC.

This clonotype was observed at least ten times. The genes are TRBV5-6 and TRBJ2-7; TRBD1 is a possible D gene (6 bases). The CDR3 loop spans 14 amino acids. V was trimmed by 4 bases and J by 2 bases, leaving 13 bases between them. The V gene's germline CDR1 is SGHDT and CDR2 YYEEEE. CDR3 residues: CASSVGQSTYEQYF. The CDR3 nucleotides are TGTGCCAGCAGCGTCGGACAGTCGACCTACGAGCAGTACTTC.

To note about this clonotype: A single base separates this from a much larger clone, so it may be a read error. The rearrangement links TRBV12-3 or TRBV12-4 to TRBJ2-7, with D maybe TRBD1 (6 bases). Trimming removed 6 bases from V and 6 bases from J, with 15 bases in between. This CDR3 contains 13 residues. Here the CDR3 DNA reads TGTGCCAGCAGCGCACAGGGTCGGGGCGAGCAGTACTTC. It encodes CASSAQGRGEQYF.

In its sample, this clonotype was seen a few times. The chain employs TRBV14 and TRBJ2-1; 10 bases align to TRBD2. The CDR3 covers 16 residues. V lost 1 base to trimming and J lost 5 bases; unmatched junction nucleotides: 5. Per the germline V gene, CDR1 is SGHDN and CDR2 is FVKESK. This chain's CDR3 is CASSQGGSGRHNEQFF. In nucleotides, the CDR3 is TGTGCCAGCAGCCAAGGGGGTAGCGGGAGGCACAATGAGCAGTTCTTC.

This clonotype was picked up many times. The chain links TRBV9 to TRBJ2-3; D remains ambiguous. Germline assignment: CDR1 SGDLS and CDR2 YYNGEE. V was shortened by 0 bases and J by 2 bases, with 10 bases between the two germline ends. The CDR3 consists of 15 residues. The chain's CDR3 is CASSVATMITDTQYF. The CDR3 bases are TGTGCCAGCAGCGTAGCTACGATGATCACAGATACGCAGTATTTT.

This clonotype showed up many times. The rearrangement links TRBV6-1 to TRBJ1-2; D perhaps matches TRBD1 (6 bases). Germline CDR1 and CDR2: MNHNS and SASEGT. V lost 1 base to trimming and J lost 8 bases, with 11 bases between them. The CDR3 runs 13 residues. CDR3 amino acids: CASSEGGAQGYTF. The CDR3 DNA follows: TGTGCCAGCAGTGAAGGGGGGGCGCAGGGCTACACCTTC.

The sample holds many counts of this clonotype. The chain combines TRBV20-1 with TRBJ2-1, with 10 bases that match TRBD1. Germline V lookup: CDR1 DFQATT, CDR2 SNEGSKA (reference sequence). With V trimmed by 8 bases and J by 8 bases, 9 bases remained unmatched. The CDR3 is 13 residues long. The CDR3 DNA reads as TGCAGTCGACAGGGGGCTCCGTGGGATGAGCAGTTCTTC. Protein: CSRQGAPWDEQFF.

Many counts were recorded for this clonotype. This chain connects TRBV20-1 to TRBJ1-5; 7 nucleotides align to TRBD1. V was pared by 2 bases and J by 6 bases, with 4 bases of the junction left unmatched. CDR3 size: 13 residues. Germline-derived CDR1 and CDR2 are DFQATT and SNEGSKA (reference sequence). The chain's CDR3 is CSARSTGSQPQHF. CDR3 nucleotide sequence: TGCAGTGCTAGATCGACAGGGAGTCAGCCCCAGCATTTT.

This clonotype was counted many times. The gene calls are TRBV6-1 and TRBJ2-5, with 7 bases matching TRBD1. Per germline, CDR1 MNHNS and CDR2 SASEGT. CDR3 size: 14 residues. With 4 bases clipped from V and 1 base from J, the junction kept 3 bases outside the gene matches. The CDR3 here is CASSGRQGQETQYF. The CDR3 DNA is TGTGCCAGCAGTGGTAGACAGGGCCAAGAGACCCAGTACTTC.

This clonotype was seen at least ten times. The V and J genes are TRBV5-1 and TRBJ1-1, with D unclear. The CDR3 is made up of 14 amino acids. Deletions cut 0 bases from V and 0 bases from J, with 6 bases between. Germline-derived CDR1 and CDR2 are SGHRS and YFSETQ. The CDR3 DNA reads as TGCGCCAGCAGCTTGGCTCAATTGAACACTGAAGCTTTCTTT. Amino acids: CASSLAQLNTEAFF.

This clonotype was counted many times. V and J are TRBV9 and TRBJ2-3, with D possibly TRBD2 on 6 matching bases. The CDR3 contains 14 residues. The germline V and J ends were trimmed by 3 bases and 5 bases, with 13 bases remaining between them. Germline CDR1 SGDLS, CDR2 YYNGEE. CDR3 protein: CASSGVGSGDTQYF. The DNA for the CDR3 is TGTGCCAGCAGCGGAGTCGGTAGCGGAGATACGCAGTATTTT.

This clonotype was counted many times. CDR3 sequence: CASSRGPQSYNEQFF. The CDR3 DNA is TGTGCCAGCAGCCGTGGACCCCAGTCCTACAATGAGCAGTTCTTC. The rearrangement links TRBV7-2 to TRBJ2-1, with unresolved D. V was clipped by 5 bases and J by 1 base, with 12 bases between them. CDR3 length equals 15 residues. Germline CDR1 reads SGHTA; CDR2 reads FQGNSA.

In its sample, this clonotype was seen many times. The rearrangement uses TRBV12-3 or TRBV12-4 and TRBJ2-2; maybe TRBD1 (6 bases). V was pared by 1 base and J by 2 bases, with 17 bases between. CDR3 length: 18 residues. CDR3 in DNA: TGTGCCAGCAGTTTAGATGCCGGACAGCTAAAAAACACCGGGGAGCTGTTTTTT. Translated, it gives CASSLDAGQLKNTGELFF.

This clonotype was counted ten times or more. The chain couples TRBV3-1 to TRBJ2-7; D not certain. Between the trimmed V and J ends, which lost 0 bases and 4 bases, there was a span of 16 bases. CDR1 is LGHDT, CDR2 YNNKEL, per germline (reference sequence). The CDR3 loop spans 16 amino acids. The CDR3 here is CASSQEGANGRYEQYF. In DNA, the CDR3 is TGTGCCAGCAGCCAAGAGGGTGCGAATGGTAGGTACGAGCAGTACTTC.

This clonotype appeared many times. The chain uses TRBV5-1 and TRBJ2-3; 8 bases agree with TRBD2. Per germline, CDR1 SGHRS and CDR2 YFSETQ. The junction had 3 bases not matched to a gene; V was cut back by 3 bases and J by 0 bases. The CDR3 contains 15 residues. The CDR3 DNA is TGCGCCAGCAGCTATAGCGGGAAAAGCACAGATACGCAGTATTTT. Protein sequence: CASSYSGKSTDTQYF.

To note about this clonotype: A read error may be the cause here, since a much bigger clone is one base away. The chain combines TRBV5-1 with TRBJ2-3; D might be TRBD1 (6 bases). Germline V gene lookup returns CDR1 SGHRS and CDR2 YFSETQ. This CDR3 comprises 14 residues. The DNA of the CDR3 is TGCGCCAGCAGGTCCACAGGGAGCACAGATAAGCAGTATTTT. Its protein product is CASRSTGSTDKQYF. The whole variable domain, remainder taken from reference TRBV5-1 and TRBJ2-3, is KAGVTQTPRYLIKTRGQQVTLSCSPISGHRSVSWYQQTPGQGLQFLFEYFSETQRNKGNFPGRFSGRQFSNSRSEMNVSTLELGDSALYLCASRSTGSTDKQYFGPGTRLTVL.

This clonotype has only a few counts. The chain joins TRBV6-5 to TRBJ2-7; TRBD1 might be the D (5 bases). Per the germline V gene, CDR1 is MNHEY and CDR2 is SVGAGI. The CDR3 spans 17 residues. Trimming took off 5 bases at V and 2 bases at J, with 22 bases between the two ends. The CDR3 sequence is CASSNYAPAGFAYEQYF. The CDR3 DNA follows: TGTGCCAGCAGTAACTACGCACCCGCAGGGTTCGCCTACGAGCAGTACTTC.

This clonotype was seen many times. The CDR3 reads CASSPMMGTSGGLSSYNEQFF. CDR3 DNA: TGTGCCAGCAGCCCCATGATGGGGACTAGCGGGGGCCTAAGCTCCTACAATGAGCAGTTCTTC. The chain has TRBV11-1 and TRBJ2-1, with TRBD2 matching 14 bases. Trimming took 5 bases from V and 0 from J; bases not matched to a gene: 15. Looked up from germline, CDR1 is SGHAT and CDR2 is FQDESV (reference sequence). The CDR3 runs 21 residues.

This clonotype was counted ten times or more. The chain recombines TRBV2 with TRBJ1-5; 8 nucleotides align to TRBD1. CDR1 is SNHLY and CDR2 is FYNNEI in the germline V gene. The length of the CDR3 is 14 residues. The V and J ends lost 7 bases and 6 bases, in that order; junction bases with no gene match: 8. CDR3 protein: CASNGQGGGQPQHF. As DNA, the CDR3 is TGTGCCAGCAACGGACAGGGTGGGGGTCAGCCCCAGCATTTT.

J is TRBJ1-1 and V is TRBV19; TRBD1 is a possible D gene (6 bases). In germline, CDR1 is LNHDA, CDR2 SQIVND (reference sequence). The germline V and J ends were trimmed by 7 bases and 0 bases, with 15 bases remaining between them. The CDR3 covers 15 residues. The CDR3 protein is CASKGTTNMNTEAFF. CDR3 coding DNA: TGTGCCAGTAAGGGGACAACTAACATGAACACTGAAGCTTTCTTT.

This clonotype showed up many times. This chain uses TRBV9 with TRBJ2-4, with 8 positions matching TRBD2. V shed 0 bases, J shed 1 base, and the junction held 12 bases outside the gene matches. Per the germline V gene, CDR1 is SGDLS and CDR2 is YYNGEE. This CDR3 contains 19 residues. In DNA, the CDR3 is TGTGCCAGCAGCGTAGGAGACGGGGGGGCCCCAGGGGCCAAAAACATTCAGTACTTC. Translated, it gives CASSVGDGGAPGAKNIQYF.